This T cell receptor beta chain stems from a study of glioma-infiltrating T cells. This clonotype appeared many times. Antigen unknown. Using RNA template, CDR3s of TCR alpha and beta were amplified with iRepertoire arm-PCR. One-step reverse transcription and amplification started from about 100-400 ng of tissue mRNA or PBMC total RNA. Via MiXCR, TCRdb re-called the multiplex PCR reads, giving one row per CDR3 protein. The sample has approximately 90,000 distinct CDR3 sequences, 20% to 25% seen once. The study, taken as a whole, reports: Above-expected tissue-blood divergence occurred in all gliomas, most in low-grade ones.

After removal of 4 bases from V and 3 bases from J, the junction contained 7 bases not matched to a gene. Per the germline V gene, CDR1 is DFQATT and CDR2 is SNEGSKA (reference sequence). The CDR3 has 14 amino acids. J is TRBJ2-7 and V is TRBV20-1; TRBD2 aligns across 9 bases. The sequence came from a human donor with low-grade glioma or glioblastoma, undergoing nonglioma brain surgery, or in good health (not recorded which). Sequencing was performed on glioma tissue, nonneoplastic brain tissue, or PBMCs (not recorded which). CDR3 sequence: CSAKAGGLDYEQYF. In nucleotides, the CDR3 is TGCAGTGCTAAAGCGGGAGGACTTGACTACGAGCAGTACTTC.